This paragraph reports one TCR beta chain. This entry belongs to a study of OX40 agonist ivuxolimab in advanced cancers. Study summary: A diagnosis of hepatocellular carcinoma, melanoma, renal cell or head and neck cancer was present in dose-escalation patients. Those enrolled were approximately 87% male, with a mean age of roughly 62 years and ages from 23 to 79.

Between the trimmed V and J ends, which lost 3 bases and 5 bases, there was a span of 10 bases. There are 13 residues in the CDR3. Germline V lookup: CDR1 SGHVS, CDR2 FNYEAQ. Assay: immunoSEQ multiplex PCR; the TCRdb copy retains only in-frame clones and omits some. This sample carries 95,000 to 100,000 clones, approximately 83% of them seen once, and the ten largest clones take roughly 1.6%. Sequenced here: CD4+ or CD8+ T cells sorted from blood, sampled in a trial of the OX40 agonist ivuxolimab. The chain carries TRBV7-6 and TRBJ2-5; possibly TRBD1 for D (6 bases). The sequence derives from an adult with an advanced solid tumor such as melanoma, head and neck, liver or kidney cancer. The CDR3 is CASSFMGHETQYF. CDR3 DNA: TGTGCCAGCAGCTTCATGGGACACGAGACCCAGTACTTC.